Below, 32 T cell receptor beta chains from the same sample are listed, as sequenced in a study of T cell repertoires in cytomegalovirus infection. One entry per CDR3 protein results from TCRdb running MiXCR on the reads. The table shows around 180,000 distinct CDR3 sequences, with over 25% occurring only once. Source material: PBMCs. These receptors came from a human donor in good health (CMV status not recorded). Some clones in this sample may be carry-over from other donors' samples.

At least ten counts were recorded for this clonotype. The V and J genes are TRBV7-2 and TRBJ2-3, with 10 bases lining up with TRBD2. J gave up 6 bases and V 7 bases, and 7 bases lay outside the gene matches. The CDR3 totals 14 residues. Germline values: CDR1 SGHTA, CDR2 FQGNSA. CDR3 amino acids: CASTISGGTDTQYF. The CDR3 DNA is TGTGCCAGCACCATTAGCGGGGGGACGGATACGCAGTATTTT. The whole variable domain, filled in from reference TRBV7-2 and TRBJ2-3, reads GAGVSQSPSNKVTEKGKDVELRCDPISGHTALYWYRQSLGQGLEFLIYFQGNSAPDKSGLPSDRFSAERTGGSVSTLTIQRTQQEDSAVYLCASTISGGTDTQYFGPGTRLTVL.

This clonotype was counted between two and nine times. The CDR3: CASSFQGPPYEQYF. CDR3 coding DNA: TGTGCCAGCAGCTTTCAGGGGCCCCCCTACGAGCAGTACTTC. This chain joins TRBV7-6 and TRBJ2-7; possibly TRBD1 for D (6 bases). CDR1 is SGHVS and CDR2 is FNYEAQ in the germline V gene. This CDR3 has 14 amino acids. Trimming left V 3 bases short and J 2 bases short, with 11 bases between.

This clonotype occurred a few times. The V and J genes are TRBV7-2 and TRBJ1-1, with D unresolved. V was cut by 5 bases and J by 0 bases, with 10 bases left in between. The CDR3 sequence is 14 residues long. Germline CDR1 reads SGHTA; CDR2 reads FQGNSA. DNA of the CDR3: TGTGCCAGCAGCCCACAGTACGTGAACACTGAAGCTTTCTTT. It translates to CASSPQYVNTEAFF.

This clonotype was recorded at least ten times. The J gene is TRBJ1-2, the V gene TRBV7-2, with 7 bases aligning to TRBD1. CDR3 size: 15 residues. The junction had 8 bases not matched to a gene; V was cut back by 2 bases and J by 5 bases. Germline assignment: CDR1 SGHTA and CDR2 FQGNSA. In DNA form, the CDR3 reads TGTGCCAGCAGCTTAACAGGGGTTGTTGAGTATGGCTACACCTTC. Its protein product is CASSLTGVVEYGYTF.

This clonotype came up a few times. The V gene is TRBV20-1, the J gene TRBJ2-6; D is uncertain. The CDR3 has 16 residues. The germline gives CDR1 DFQATT, CDR2 SNEGSKA (reference sequence). Between the trimmed V and J ends, which lost 1 base and 0 bases, there was a span of 10 bases. The chain's CDR3 is CSARGVSGSGANVLTF. DNA for the CDR3: TGCAGTGCTAGAGGTGTTTCCGGCTCTGGGGCCAACGTCCTGACTTTC.

Ten or more counts support this clonotype. V is TRBV18 and J is TRBJ1-3; D gene unclear. Looked up from germline, CDR1 is KGHSH and CDR2 is LQKENI. This CDR3 has 14 residues. Trimming removed 2 bases from V and 0 bases from J, with 5 bases in between. The CDR3 reads CASSPGPSGNTIYF. The CDR3 coding sequence is TGTGCCAGCTCACCAGGGCCCTCTGGAAACACCATATATTTT.

The V call is TRBV7-6, the J call TRBJ1-1; D is unclear. CDR3 size: 13 residues. Between the trimmed V and J ends, which lost 4 bases and 4 bases, there was a span of 10 bases. CDR1 is SGHVS, CDR2 FNYEAQ, per germline. CDR3 sequence (DNA): TGTGCCAGCAGCTCGATCGAGGGCACTGAAGCTTTCTTT. Protein sequence: CASSSIEGTEAFF.

V and J are TRBV6-6 and TRBJ2-3; D unresolved. This CDR3 spans 13 amino acids. V shed 1 base and J shed 4 bases, with 6 bases lying between them. The germline V gene has CDR1 MNHNY and CDR2 SVGAGI (reference sequence). Written as DNA, the CDR3 is TGTGCCAGCAGTTACTACGCCCCAGATACGCAGTATTTT. Amino acid sequence: CASSYYAPDTQYF.

In this sample, this clonotype turned up many times. The chain joins TRBV7-2 to TRBJ2-5, with D perhaps being TRBD1 or TRBD2 (5 bases each). Germline V lookup: CDR1 SGHTA, CDR2 FQGNSA. The CDR3 has 14 residues. The germline V and J ends were trimmed by 1 base and 5 bases, with 11 bases remaining between them. This chain's CDR3 is CASSLGGKRETQYF. The CDR3 DNA follows: TGTGCCAGCAGCTTAGGGGGGAAGAGGGAGACCCAGTACTTC.

The CDR3 region is CASILWDRDYGYTF. CDR3 bases: TGTGCCAGCATCTTGTGGGACAGGGATTATGGCTACACCTTC. This sequence joins TRBV12-3 or TRBV12-4 and TRBJ1-2, with 9 positions matching TRBD1. This CDR3 region has 14 residues. Germline trimming cut 7 bases from V and 5 bases from J; bases unmatched to any gene: 8.

This clonotype was counted a few times. This chain joins TRBV7-2 and TRBJ1-5; the D gene is possibly TRBD1 (6 bases). Trimming took 2 bases from V and 2 from J, leaving 25 bases between them. The CDR3 covers 20 residues. Germline V lookup: CDR1 SGHTA, CDR2 FQGNSA. The CDR3 reads CASSLSKRTALLEGNQPQHF. CDR3 DNA sequence: TGTGCCAGCAGCTTATCTAAGCGGACAGCCCTATTGGAAGGCAATCAGCCCCAGCATTTT.

The gene calls are TRBV7-6 and TRBJ1-4; possible D gene TRBD1, 6 bases. CDR3 length equals 17 residues. The germline V gene encodes CDR1 SGHVS and CDR2 FNYEAQ. The V gene lost 5 bases and the J gene lost 4 bases, with 20 bases spanning the gap. The CDR3 loop reads CASSPARGTAGNEKLFF. CDR3 nucleotides: TGTGCCAGCAGCCCTGCAAGGGGGACTGCCGGTAATGAAAAACTGTTTTTT.

The V and J genes are TRBV19 and TRBJ1-6; 10 bases are shared with TRBD1. V was clipped by 9 bases and J by 7 bases; unmatched bases: 12. CDR3 length: 16 residues. Germline V CDR1 and CDR2: LNHDA, SQIVND (reference sequence). In DNA, the CDR3 is TGTGCCAGCGGAATTAATGGACAGGGGGGCAATTCACCCCTCCACTTT. Residues: CASGINGQGGNSPLHF.

This rearrangement joins TRBV6-5 to TRBJ2-3; D is undetermined. The germline gives CDR1 MNHEY, CDR2 SVGAGI. The CDR3 spans 16 residues. V gave up 1 base and J gave up 3 bases, with 14 bases separating them. CDR3 nucleotide sequence: TGTGCCAGCAGTTACTTCCCCTTAGAGATTACAGATACGCAGTATTTT. Its translation: CASSYFPLEITDTQYF.

The chain recombines TRBV2 with TRBJ2-5; D could derive from TRBD1 or TRBD2 (5 bases each). In germline, CDR1 is SNHLY, CDR2 FYNNEI. Trimming pared 6 bases from V and 4 bases from J, leaving 12 bases between. The CDR3 is 13 amino acids. The CDR3: CASRGRAGETQYF. In DNA, the CDR3 is TGTGCCAGCAGGGGGCGGGCGGGAGAGACCCAGTACTTC.

This clonotype was seen once. This rearrangement joins TRBV14 to TRBJ2-2; D remains unclear. The CDR3 loop spans 14 amino acids. Germline lookup yields CDR1 SGHDN and CDR2 FVKESK. Trimming removed 4 bases from V and 4 bases from J, with 10 bases in between. The CDR3 nucleotides are TGTGCCAGCAGCCTCCTCCAGACCACCGGGGAGCTGTTTTTT. Protein product: CASSLLQTTGELFF.

Ten or more counts support this clonotype. This chain connects TRBV7-2 to TRBJ2-1; D possibly corresponds to TRBD1 (6 bases). The ends were cut back, 5 bases at V and 8 bases at J, with 16 bases in the middle. Looked up from germline, CDR1 is SGHTA and CDR2 is FQGNSA. This CDR3 contains 14 residues. The CDR3, as DNA: TGTGCCAGCAGCGGACAAACAGGGTACGATGAGCAGTTCTTC. As protein: CASSGQTGYDEQFF.

The chain carries TRBV12-3 or TRBV12-4 and TRBJ1-2; D possibly corresponds to TRBD1 (5 bases). This CDR3 has 13 residues. Trimming removed 8 bases at V and 8 bases at J, with 18 bases between. The CDR3 region is CASGGFRSVGYTF. Here the CDR3 DNA reads TGTGCCAGCGGGGGGTTTCGTTCGGTGGGCTACACCTTC.

V is TRBV12-3 or TRBV12-4 and J is TRBJ2-7; weak D call: TRBD1 (8 bases). V shed 7 bases and J shed 5 bases, with 21 bases lying between them. The CDR3 loop spans 15 amino acids. CDR3 sequence reads: CASNPGGDRMNEQYF. The CDR3 DNA reads as TGTGCCAGCAATCCAGGGGGGGACAGGATGAACGAGCAGTACTTC.

This clonotype was seen only a few times. The chain combines TRBV6-6 with TRBJ1-6; D gene uncertain. The CDR3 extends over 11 amino acids. Germline lookup yields CDR1 MNHNY and CDR2 SVGAGI (reference sequence). With 5 bases removed from V and 14 bases from J, the gap between germline ends came to 10 bases. For the CDR3, the DNA is TGTGCCAGCAGTCCGGACGGAACCCTCCACTTT. Translated: CASSPDGTLHF.

The rearrangement links TRBV6-4 to TRBJ1-6; no reliable D call. CDR1 MRHNA and CDR2 SNTAGT come from the germline V gene. This CDR3 region has 15 residues. V was cut by 4 bases and J by 3 bases, with 10 bases left in between. Written as DNA, the CDR3 is TGTGCCAGCAGTGTCTTGGCAGACTATAATTCACCCCTCCACTTT. Its protein is CASSVLADYNSPLHF.

V and J are TRBV7-9 and TRBJ2-7; D uncertain. V was trimmed by 1 base and J by 6 bases, leaving 16 bases between them. The length of the CDR3 is 15 residues. Germline V CDR1 and CDR2: SEHNR, FQNEAQ (reference sequence). In DNA form, the CDR3 reads TGTGCCAGCAGCTTAGGGTCGGCGGAATCAGCCGAGCAGTACTTC. It translates to CASSLGSAESAEQYF.

V and J are TRBV10-2 and TRBJ1-4; maybe TRBD1 (5 bases). Trimming took 1 base from V and 7 from J, leaving 10 bases between them. This CDR3 is 14 amino acids long. The germline gives CDR1 WSHSY, CDR2 SAAADI. The CDR3 spells CASSEWRGSEKLFF. The CDR3 coding sequence is TGCGCCAGCAGTGAGTGGAGGGGTAGTGAAAAACTGTTTTTT.

This chain connects TRBV5-1 to TRBJ1-1; TRBD1 matches at 9 bases. The V gene end was trimmed by 4 bases and the J gene end by 5 bases; junction bases not matched to a gene: 6. Germline lookup yields CDR1 SGHRS and CDR2 YFSETQ. The CDR3 length is 14 residues. The CDR3 reads CASSPGQGWTEAFF. The CDR3 nucleotides read TGCGCCAGCAGCCCGGGACAGGGATGGACTGAAGCTTTCTTT. The full variable domain, in which reference TRBV5-1 and TRBJ1-1 provide the parts outside the CDR3, is KAGVTQTPRYLIKTRGQQVTLSCSPISGHRSVSWYQQTPGQGLQFLFEYFSETQRNKGNFPGRFSGRQFSNSRSEMNVSTLELGDSALYLCASSPGQGWTEAFFGQGTRLTVV.

Only a few counts were recorded for this clonotype. The V gene is TRBV6-1, the J gene TRBJ2-3; 9 nucleotides match TRBD2. Per germline, CDR1 MNHNS and CDR2 SASEGT. The CDR3 is 16 residues long. V was clipped by 5 bases and J by 8 bases; unmatched bases: 14. CDR3 in DNA: TGTGCCAGCAGTCCCCTTCCGGCGGGGGGGCGAAGTACGCAGTATTTT. Protein product: CASSPLPAGGRSTQYF.

The rearrangement links TRBV20-1 to TRBJ1-2, with TRBD1 identical over 10 bases. The germline V gene has CDR1 DFQATT and CDR2 SNEGSKA (reference sequence). V was clipped by 2 bases and J by 4 bases; unmatched bases: 7. The CDR3 covers 15 residues. This CDR3 is CSARHLGQGSYGYTF. CDR3 coding DNA: TGCAGTGCTAGACATCTGGGACAGGGGTCCTATGGCTACACCTTC.

The gene calls are TRBV12-3 or TRBV12-4 and TRBJ1-1; TRBD1 aligns across 7 bases. The CDR3 length is 12 residues. The V gene end was trimmed by 6 bases and the J gene end by 7 bases; junction bases not matched to a gene: 5. This CDR3 is CASSPGQDEAFF. DNA for the CDR3: TGTGCCAGCAGCCCCGGACAGGATGAAGCTTTCTTT.

The chain uses TRBV29-1 and TRBJ1-1; D is ambiguous. CDR3 length equals 9 residues. Germline V lookup: CDR1 SQVTM, CDR2 ANQGSEA. Trimming took off 7 bases at V and 3 bases at J, with 3 bases between the two ends. CDR3 coding DNA: TGCAGCGGAGACACTGAAGCTTTCTTT. Amino acid sequence: CSGDTEAFF.

This rearrangement joins TRBV29-1 to TRBJ2-7, with 8 nucleotides matching TRBD1. This CDR3 comprises 13 residues. With V trimmed by 4 bases and J by 2 bases, 4 bases remained unmatched. CDR1 is SQVTM, CDR2 ANQGSEA, per germline. As DNA, the CDR3 is TGCAGCGTTGCAGGGGGCCCCCCCTACGAGCAGTACTTC. Protein sequence: CSVAGGPPYEQYF.

This clonotype was recorded at least ten times. CDR3 in amino acids: CASSRAVGPGTGELFF. DNA for the CDR3: TGTGCCAGCAGTAGGGCGGTGGGGCCGGGCACCGGGGAGCTGTTTTTT. The chain joins TRBV7-2 to TRBJ2-2; possibly TRBD1 for D (5 bases). CDR3 length: 16 amino acids. Between the trimmed V and J ends, which lost 6 bases and 4 bases, there was a span of 18 bases. The germline V gene has CDR1 SGHTA and CDR2 FQGNSA.

The chain recombines TRBV20-1 with TRBJ2-5; TRBD2 is a possible D gene (5 bases). The CDR3 extends over 14 amino acids. V was pared by 2 bases and J by 6 bases, with 16 bases between. CDR1 is DFQATT, CDR2 SNEGSKA, per germline (reference sequence). CDR3 DNA sequence: TGCAGTGCTAGATCCCCAAGCGGTGGGAAGACCCAGTACTTC. This translates into CSARSPSGGKTQYF.

In this sample, this clonotype turned up a few times. The chain employs TRBV6-6 and TRBJ1-1; possible D gene TRBD1, 6 bases. V lost 6 bases and J lost 5, with 19 bases in between. The CDR3 extends over 15 amino acids. Germline assignment: CDR1 MNHNY and CDR2 SVGAGI (reference sequence). The chain's CDR3 is CASSRGSRGGTEAFF. In DNA form, the CDR3 reads TGTGCCAGCAGCAGAGGGAGCAGGGGAGGAACTGAAGCTTTCTTT.